Listed here are 24 T cell receptor beta chains from one sample, sequenced in a study of regulatory T cells in long-lasting Graves disease. The time point was: newly diagnosed GD, antithyroid drugs for less than 3 months. RNA isolated from PBMCs was used to make the TCR library. Arm-PCR of CDR3 regions and iRepertoire HTBI primers were the basis on which TCR beta libraries were built. MiXCR, run by TCRdb on the multiplex PCR reads, gives a single entry per CDR3 protein. Among approximately 440,000 distinct CDR3 sequences listed, about 17% were seen once. The sample also formed part of further work on T cells in Graves' hyperthyroidism and ophthalmopathy.

The sequenced sample was peripheral blood mononuclear cells (PBMCs), obtained at new diagnosis, from a patient treated with antithyroid drugs. All receptors come from a man aged 35 to 55 with Graves disease.

The chain carries TRBV18 and TRBJ2-1; D may correspond to TRBD1 or TRBD2 (7 bases each). The CDR3 totals 19 residues. Germline assignment: CDR1 KGHSH and CDR2 LQKENI. Trimming cost V 0 bases and J 3 bases, with 21 bases left between them. CDR3 loop: CASSPPLGGGGSGYNEQFF. Written as DNA, the CDR3 is TGTGCCAGCTCACCACCGTTAGGGGGCGGCGGGAGCGGCTACAATGAGCAGTTCTTC.

In its sample, this clonotype was seen many times. The rearrangement joins TRBV12-3 or TRBV12-4 to TRBJ1-1; D is perhaps TRBD1 (5 bases). This CDR3 has 13 amino acids. V lost 2 bases and J lost 7, with 11 bases in between. The CDR3 sequence: CASSLSKRGEAFF. CDR3 nucleotide sequence: TGTGCCAGCAGTTTATCCAAAAGGGGTGAAGCTTTCTTT.

This clonotype was observed many times. The rearrangement uses TRBV20-1 and TRBJ2-3; the match to TRBD2 covers 9 bases. Trimming at V came to 2 bases and at J to 0 bases, leaving 3 bases not matched to a gene. Germline assignment: CDR1 DFQATT and CDR2 SNEGSKA (reference sequence). The CDR3 has 15 residues. CDR3 amino acids: CSARSTSGSTDTQYF. The CDR3, as DNA: TGCAGTGCTAGAAGTACTAGCGGGAGCACAGATACGCAGTATTTT.

This chain uses TRBV7-3 with TRBJ2-7; no reliable D call. Per germline, CDR1 SGHTA and CDR2 FQGTGA. The CDR3 has 11 amino acids. V lost 3 bases and J 7 bases, leaving 7 bases between the germline ends. The CDR3 protein is CASSFTFEQYF. CDR3 coding DNA: TGTGCCAGCAGCTTCACGTTTGAGCAGTACTTC.

V is TRBV29-1 and J is TRBJ2-6; D unresolved. Germline CDR1 is SQVTM and CDR2 is ANQGSEA. This CDR3 is built from 14 residues. V gave up 7 bases and J gave up 1 base, with 11 bases separating them. For the CDR3, the DNA is TGCAGCGCTGGCAGGCTTTCTGGGGCCAACGTCCTGACTTTC. Its translation is CSAGRLSGANVLTF. Using reference TRBV29-1 and TRBJ2-6 for the parts outside the CDR3, the full variable domain is SAVISQKPSRDICQRGTSLTIQCQVDSQVTMMFWYRQQPGQSLTLIATANQGSEATYESGFVIDKFPISRPNLTFSTLTVSNMSPEDSSIYLCSAGRLSGANVLTFGAGSRLTVL.

To note about this clonotype: A much more abundant neighbour one base away suggests this may be a read error. J is TRBJ1-1 and V is TRBV28; no clear D gene. This CDR3 contains 14 residues. The germline V gene encodes CDR1 MDHEN and CDR2 SYDVKM. V dropped 8 bases and J dropped 1 base, with 14 bases sitting between them. The CDR3 loop reads CASGRRARNTEAFF. The CDR3 nucleotides are TGTGCCAGCGGCCGCCGGGCGAGGAACACTGAAGCTTTCTTT.

This clonotype turned up a few times. The V call is TRBV7-2, the J call TRBJ1-1, with D unresolved. The CDR3 extends over 15 amino acids. Deletions cut 4 bases from V and 3 bases from J, with 15 bases between. Germline CDR1 reads SGHTA; CDR2 reads FQGNSA. The CDR3 loop is CASSSPLGDHTEAFF. Written as DNA, the CDR3 is TGTGCCAGCAGCTCCCCCCTAGGAGATCACACTGAAGCTTTCTTT.

In its sample, this clonotype was seen many times. The chain is built from TRBV2 and TRBJ1-5; tentative D call: TRBD1 (5 bases). CDR3 length equals 15 residues. CDR1 SNHLY and CDR2 FYNNEI come from the germline V gene. The V and J ends lost 3 bases and 8 bases respectively, with 17 bases between them. Here the CDR3 reads CASSDDWSGGEPQHF. CDR3 DNA: TGTGCCAGCAGTGACGATTGGTCCGGGGGTGAGCCCCAGCATTTT.

The rearrangement joins TRBV24-1 to TRBJ2-1; perhaps TRBD1 as D (5 bases). Germline V gene data show CDR1 as KGHDR and CDR2 as SFDVKD. The CDR3 is 16 residues long. Trimming took off 5 bases at V and 10 bases at J, with 23 bases between the two ends. CDR3 region: CATSARPDKHQAEQFF. For the CDR3, the DNA is TGTGCCACCAGTGCTCGCCCGGACAAACACCAGGCAGAGCAGTTCTTC.

At least ten counts were recorded for this clonotype. The chain uses TRBV5-1 and TRBJ2-7; D gene uncertain. The V end lost 2 bases, the J end lost 1 base, and 7 bases lay between the germline ends. CDR1 and CDR2 (germline): SGHRS, YFSETQ. The CDR3 is 13 amino acids. In DNA form, the CDR3 reads TGCGCCAGCAGCTTCTCGCTGTCCTACGAGCAGTACTTC. Its translation is CASSFSLSYEQYF.

The genes are TRBV28 and TRBJ2-1; TRBD2 agrees at 14 bases. The CDR3 is 17 amino acids. J was trimmed by 2 bases and V by 5 bases; bases with no gene match: 5. Germline V lookup: CDR1 MDHEN, CDR2 SYDVKM. The CDR3 loop is CASSIGGLAGAYNEQFF. The CDR3 DNA reads as TGTGCCAGCAGTATAGGGGGACTAGCGGGGGCCTACAATGAGCAGTTCTTC.

This clonotype was found many times. The J gene is TRBJ1-1, the V gene TRBV9; TRBD1 agrees at 9 bases. CDR3 size: 15 residues. Germline V gene sequence: CDR1 SGDLS, CDR2 YYNGEE. V shed 4 bases, J shed 5 bases, and the junction held 9 bases outside the gene matches. The CDR3 sequence is CASSTSGQGWTEAFF. DNA for the CDR3: TGTGCCAGCAGCACCTCAGGACAGGGGTGGACTGAAGCTTTCTTT.

This clonotype occurred a few times. The J gene is TRBJ2-7, the V gene TRBV20-1, with 7 nucleotides matching TRBD1. Germline trimming cut 0 bases from V and 1 base from J; bases unmatched to any gene: 3. Per the germline V gene, CDR1 is DFQATT and CDR2 is SNEGSKA (reference sequence). This CDR3 has 14 amino acids. The CDR3 nucleotides read TGCAGTGCTAGAGACTGGGACAGTTCCTACGAGCAGTACTTC. It encodes CSARDWDSSYEQYF.

This chain joins TRBV27 and TRBJ2-5, with D perhaps TRBD2 (6 bases). This CDR3 spans 14 amino acids. The V end was cut by 3 bases, the J end by 9 bases, with 17 bases between. CDR1 and CDR2 from the germline V gene are MNHEY and SMNVEV (reference sequence). CDR3 in amino acids: CASSFRDSSGAQYF. For the CDR3, the DNA is TGTGCCAGCAGTTTTCGTGACAGCTCGGGAGCCCAGTACTTC.

This clonotype was seen more than once but under ten times. The chain joins TRBV7-2 to TRBJ2-7; 9 bases are a match to TRBD2. Per the germline V gene, CDR1 is SGHTA and CDR2 is FQGNSA. The CDR3 runs 13 residues. V shed 6 bases, J shed 6 bases, and the junction held 6 bases outside the gene matches. The CDR3 loop reads CASSSGSVREQYF. The CDR3 DNA follows: TGTGCCAGCAGTAGCGGGAGTGTACGCGAGCAGTACTTC.

This clonotype was seen repeatedly, ten times or more. V gene TRBV3-1 combines with J gene TRBJ2-5; possible D gene TRBD2, 6 bases. Trimming left V 1 base short and J 2 bases short, with 11 bases between. Germline CDR1 and CDR2: LGHDT and YNNKEL (reference sequence). This CDR3 region has 15 residues. The CDR3 is CASSQAGAPQETQYF. In nucleotides, the CDR3 is TGTGCCAGCAGCCAAGCGGGAGCCCCGCAAGAGACCCAGTACTTC.

This clonotype was recorded many times. The chain has TRBV7-3 and TRBJ2-7; D gene uncertain. The CDR3 spans 10 residues. Trimming shortened V by 6 bases and J by 3 bases, and 3 bases separated the two germline ends. CDR1 is SGHTA, CDR2 FQGTGA, per germline. The CDR3 coding sequence is TGTGCCAGCAGATTCTACGAGCAGTACTTC. It is translated as CASRFYEQYF.

This clonotype was seen a handful of times. The chain couples TRBV25-1 to TRBJ2-7; no definite D call. V was trimmed by 4 bases and J by 2 bases, leaving 6 bases between them. The CDR3 contains 12 residues. Germline V CDR1 and CDR2: MGHDK, SYGVNS. CDR3 amino acids: CASSVVAYEQYF. Written as DNA, the CDR3 is TGTGCCAGCAGTGTCGTAGCCTACGAGCAGTACTTC.

This clonotype came up many times. The J gene is TRBJ1-5, the V gene TRBV7-9, with no clear D. The CDR3 contains 12 residues. In germline, CDR1 is SEHNR, CDR2 FQNEAQ (reference sequence). V was cut by 8 bases and J by 0 bases, with 5 bases left in between. The CDR3 loop reads CASGDSNQPQHF. The CDR3 coding sequence is TGTGCCAGCGGGGATAGCAATCAGCCCCAGCATTTT.

This clonotype was seen a handful of times. The CDR3 loop reads CASSAGQTQETQYF. CDR3 in DNA: TGTGCCAGCAGCGCCGGACAGACGCAAGAGACCCAGTACTTC. The chain is built from TRBV7-8 and TRBJ2-5; a weak D match, TRBD1 (6 bases). CDR3 size: 14 residues. Looked up from germline, CDR1 is SGHVS and CDR2 is FQNEAQ. With 5 bases removed from V and 2 bases from J, the gap between germline ends came to 12 bases.

On this clonotype: A much larger clonotype is one base distant, so this may be a read error. The rearrangement joins TRBV2 to TRBJ2-7; D might be TRBD1 or TRBD2, each matching 5 bases. This CDR3 comprises 14 residues. Germline V gene lookup returns CDR1 SNHLY and CDR2 FYNNEI. CDR3 loop: CAGSVARGTYEQYF. The CDR3 bases are TGTGCCGGCAGTGTTGCGAGGGGCACCTACGAGCAGTACTTC.

Many counts were recorded for this clonotype. The V call is TRBV6-1, the J call TRBJ2-7; the match to TRBD1 covers 7 bases. The V and J ends lost 4 bases and 4 bases, in that order; junction bases with no gene match: 10. The V gene's germline CDR1 is MNHNS and CDR2 SASEGT. The CDR3 contains 15 residues. CDR3 sequence (DNA): TGTGCCAGCAGTGGGACAGGACTCCGGGTATACGAGCAGTACTTC. It translates to CASSGTGLRVYEQYF.

V is TRBV4-1 and J is TRBJ2-1; perhaps TRBD1 as D (5 bases). Per germline, CDR1 MGHRA and CDR2 YSYEKL. The CDR3 is 15 amino acids. V was pared by 2 bases and J by 5 bases, with 13 bases between. The CDR3 loop is CASSQRGGADNEQFF. The CDR3 DNA is TGCGCCAGCAGCCAAAGAGGTGGGGCTGACAATGAGCAGTTCTTC.

This clonotype showed up just a few times. The chain combines TRBV15 with TRBJ2-1; D gene unclear. This CDR3 is built from 13 residues. Germline assignment: CDR1 LNHNV and CDR2 YYDKDF (reference sequence). V shed 4 bases and J shed 6 bases, with 10 bases lying between them. The CDR3 region has the DNA TGTGCCACCAGCACCTTACCCGGCAATGAGCAGTTCTTC. Protein: CATSTLPGNEQFF.